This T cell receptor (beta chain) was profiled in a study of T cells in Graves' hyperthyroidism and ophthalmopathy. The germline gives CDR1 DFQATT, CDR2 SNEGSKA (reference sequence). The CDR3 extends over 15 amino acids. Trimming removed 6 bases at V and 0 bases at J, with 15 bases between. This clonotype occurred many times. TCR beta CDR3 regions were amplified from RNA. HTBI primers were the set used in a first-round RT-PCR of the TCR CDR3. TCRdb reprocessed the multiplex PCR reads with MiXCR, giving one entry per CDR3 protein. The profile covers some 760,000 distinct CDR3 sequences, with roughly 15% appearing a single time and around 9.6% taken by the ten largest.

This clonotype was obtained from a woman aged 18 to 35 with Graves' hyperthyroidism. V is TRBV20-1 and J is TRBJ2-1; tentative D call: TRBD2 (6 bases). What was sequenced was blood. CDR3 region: CSAEGRATSYNEQFF. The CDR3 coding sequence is TGCAGTGCGGAGGGGCGGGCGACCTCCTACAATGAGCAGTTCTTC.